This T cell receptor beta chain was sequenced during a study of T cell responses to AZD1222 COVID-19 vaccine. As to this clone: Its specificity is unknown.

Measured with immunoSEQ multiplex PCR; TCRdb has only the in-frame clones, and not every one. The sample holds approximately 140,000 clones, just over 90% seen once. V was trimmed by 0 bases and J by 0 bases, leaving 9 bases between them. The germline gives CDR1 LGHNA, CDR2 YSLEER. This CDR3 has 16 residues. The study's findings and limits: At study baseline, merely over 5 AZD1222 recipients were seropositive. Without day 14 samples, only post-peak T cell repertoires were studied. The sample set comprised mostly white British donors with more females, and clonal diversity was possibly underestimated.

The V and J genes are TRBV4-3 and TRBJ2-1, with D unclear. The sequencing used peripheral blood, collected on day 0 of MenACWY control vaccination. The receptor was derived from an adult in good health. This CDR3 is CASSQDERSSYNEQFF. The DNA of the CDR3 is TGCGCCAGCAGCCAAGATGAACGGAGCTCCTACAATGAGCAGTTCTTC.